The rows below give T cell receptor beta chains drawn from one sample of a study of identical twins. In TCRdb, the 5' RACE reads were re-called with MiXCR into one record per CDR3 protein. The sample lists some 1,600,000 distinct CDR3 sequences, less than 40% seen once, with approximately 0.25% in the top ten. The sequencing input was cord blood. The source is a newborn girl in good health. Both conserved end residues are part of each CDR3. Not all rows give a size; the values are once, few, many and, for expanded clones, a class.

CDR3aa: CASSSRGGWDTQYF
abundance: -
v_gene: TRBV12-3/TRBV12-4
j_gene: TRBJ2-3

CDR3aa: CASSPSGNTYNEQYF
abundance: -
v_gene: TRBV28
j_gene: TRBJ2-7

CDR3aa: CSASAGRSKQYF
abundance: few
v_gene: TRBV20-1
j_gene: TRBJ2-7

CDR3aa: CASSARQGRNTEAFF
abundance: few
v_gene: TRBV2
j_gene: TRBJ1-1

CDR3aa: CASRGWSYEQYF
abundance: -
v_gene: TRBV6-1
j_gene: TRBJ2-7

CDR3aa: CSARPRLRGRATYNEQFF
abundance: few
v_gene: TRBV20-1
j_gene: TRBJ2-1

CDR3aa: CASSFGSGPLANEQFF
abundance: -
v_gene: TRBV5-1
j_gene: TRBJ2-1

CDR3aa: CASSPLDGRRDTEVPTGTDTQYF
abundance: once
v_gene: TRBV21-1
j_gene: TRBJ2-3

CDR3aa: CASSLRPSGVNEQFF
abundance: few
v_gene: TRBV7-2
j_gene: TRBJ2-1

CDR3aa: CSARSGSLGVEQYF
abundance: -
v_gene: TRBV20-1
j_gene: TRBJ2-7

CDR3aa: CASSPWTSGLNEQFF
abundance: few
v_gene: TRBV12-3/TRBV12-4
j_gene: TRBJ2-1

CDR3aa: CASSEGQVHSPLHF
abundance: -
v_gene: TRBV6-1
j_gene: TRBJ1-6

CDR3aa: CASSYLAGTGVTEAFF
abundance: -
v_gene: TRBV6-4
j_gene: TRBJ1-1

CDR3aa: CACSKNRVTNTGELFF
abundance: -
v_gene: TRBV6-6
j_gene: TRBJ2-2

CDR3aa: CSERTSGTVGTQYF
abundance: few
v_gene: TRBV20-1
j_gene: -

CDR3aa: CASSFGSGREQFF
abundance: -
v_gene: TRBV3-1
j_gene: TRBJ2-1

CDR3aa: CASSQDTGGDQPQHF
abundance: -
v_gene: TRBV4-2
j_gene: TRBJ1-5

CDR3aa: CASSYLAGIYNEQYF
abundance: once
v_gene: TRBV6-2/TRBV6-3
j_gene: TRBJ2-5

CDR3aa: CASSYFSAPSGTDTQYF
abundance: -
v_gene: TRBV6-5
j_gene: TRBJ2-3

CDR3aa: CASSLGSEYNEQFF
abundance: -
v_gene: TRBV7-2
j_gene: TRBJ2-1

CDR3aa: CASSVLGDYSYEQYF
abundance: -
v_gene: TRBV2
j_gene: TRBJ2-7

CDR3aa: CASSLHGAGWDEQYF
abundance: -
v_gene: TRBV28
j_gene: TRBJ2-7

CDR3aa: CASSRDRVNGELFF
abundance: -
v_gene: TRBV27
j_gene: TRBJ2-2

CDR3aa: CASSPGSGIETQYF
abundance: few
v_gene: TRBV18
j_gene: TRBJ2-5

CDR3aa: CASSASGAGGSLCEQYF
abundance: -
v_gene: TRBV28
j_gene: TRBJ2-7

CDR3aa: CAINRRVQETQYF
abundance: few
v_gene: TRBV10-3
j_gene: TRBJ2-5

CDR3aa: CSAIRRAWINQPQHF
abundance: -
v_gene: TRBV20-1
j_gene: TRBJ1-5

CDR3aa: CASGARTQYF
abundance: -
v_gene: TRBV2
j_gene: TRBJ2-5

CDR3aa: CASSQLGLAENEQFF
abundance: -
v_gene: TRBV3-1
j_gene: TRBJ2-1

CDR3aa: CASSLTGRGKNIQYF
abundance: -
v_gene: TRBV28
j_gene: TRBJ2-4

CDR3aa: CSVEHIPPGWGYTF
abundance: few
v_gene: TRBV29-1
j_gene: TRBJ1-2

CDR3aa: CSALRGQDYEQYF
abundance: -
v_gene: TRBV20-1
j_gene: -

CDR3aa: CSARDRSTGIHEQFF
abundance: -
v_gene: TRBV20-1
j_gene: TRBJ2-1

CDR3aa: CSVALRQEGPQHF
abundance: few
v_gene: TRBV29-1
j_gene: TRBJ1-5

CDR3aa: CARRTGGTDTQYF
abundance: -
v_gene: TRBV2
j_gene: TRBJ2-3

CDR3aa: CASSLGQVWPQHF
abundance: few
v_gene: TRBV12-3/TRBV12-4
j_gene: TRBJ1-5

CDR3aa: CASSLDRGWDTQYF
abundance: many
v_gene: TRBV27
j_gene: TRBJ2-3

CDR3aa: CSARGQGQETQYF
abundance: many
v_gene: TRBV20-1
j_gene: TRBJ2-5

CDR3aa: CASSPDRYPAYNEQFF
abundance: -
v_gene: TRBV4-2
j_gene: TRBJ2-1

CDR3aa: CASSSLRILRVRPFYEQYF
abundance: -
v_gene: TRBV11-2
j_gene: TRBJ2-7

CDR3aa: CATSDSGQLAKNIQYF
abundance: -
v_gene: TRBV24-1
j_gene: TRBJ2-4

CDR3aa: CASSQLAGGRTQYF
abundance: many
v_gene: TRBV4-1
j_gene: TRBJ2-3

CDR3aa: CASSLLLAGGQNEQFF
abundance: few
v_gene: TRBV27
j_gene: TRBJ2-1

CDR3aa: CASSSRTSGTAYEQYF
abundance: few
v_gene: TRBV5-6
j_gene: TRBJ2-7

CDR3aa: CASSYYAVGYEQYF
abundance: -
v_gene: TRBV6-5
j_gene: TRBJ2-7

CDR3aa: CASSPINRDRTYEQYF
abundance: few
v_gene: TRBV6-1
j_gene: TRBJ2-7

CDR3aa: CASSLGLDSIRETQYF
abundance: few
v_gene: TRBV5-1
j_gene: TRBJ2-5

CDR3aa: CASSEIPSGVSYNEQFF
abundance: -
v_gene: TRBV2
j_gene: TRBJ2-1

CDR3aa: CATHPTSGVTDTQYF
abundance: -
v_gene: TRBV5-1
j_gene: TRBJ2-3

CDR3aa: CASGGGGSNQPQHF
abundance: -
v_gene: TRBV28
j_gene: TRBJ1-5

CDR3aa: CASREVIAGDEQFF
abundance: -
v_gene: TRBV2
j_gene: TRBJ2-1